A selection of T cell receptor beta chains follows, all from one sample in a study of cytomegalovirus exposure and HLA in healthy donors. The method was immunoSEQ multiplex PCR; TCRdb's version includes in-frame clones alone and lacks a portion of them. The table lists under 250,000 clones, just over 75% of them singletons. Sequenced input: PBMCs. The receptors shown here come from a man aged 18 to 30 in good health and CMV-seronegative. Both conserved end residues are part of each CDR3. A D gene is named only where the DNA matches it firmly. Only some rows state a clone size, as once, few, many or a class for expanded clones.

-,TRBV5-1,TRBJ1-6,once,CASSPGDSYNSPLHF,TGCGCCAGCAGCCCGGGGGACTCCTATAATTCACCCCTCCACTTT
TRBD1,TRBV30,TRBJ1-4,few,CAWTRDRNNEKLFF,TGTGCCTGGACACGGGACAGGAATAATGAAAAACTGTTTTTT
-,TRBV2,TRBJ2-3,few,CASSLLTGSEYTQYF,TGTGCCAGCAGCCTTTTAACCGGGAGCGAATATACGCAGTATTTT
TRBD2,TRBV9,TRBJ2-1,few,CASSVGGLGREGLDEQFF,TGTGCCAGCAGCGTAGGCGGATTAGGGCGGGAGGGCCTAGATGAGCAGTTCTTC
-,TRBV28,TRBJ1-1,-,CASRTLTEAFF,TGTGCCAGCAGAACTCTTACTGAAGCTTTCTTT
-,TRBV30,TRBJ1-1,once,CAWSVQTSGTEAFF,TGTGCCTGGAGTGTCCAGACCTCGGGAACTGAAGCTTTCTTT
TRBD2,TRBV27,TRBJ2-1,-,CASSLLAGGIYNEQFF,TGTGCCAGCAGTTTACTGGCGGGGGGGATCTACAATGAGCAGTTCTTC
-,TRBV18,TRBJ2-7,-,CASTRSNSYEQYF,TGTGCCAGCACCCGGTCCAACTCCTACGAGCAGTACTTC
-,TRBV6-5,TRBJ2-5,-,CASSYSNSPGETQHF,TGCGCCAGCAGTTACTCGAACAGCCCGGGAGAGACCCAGCACTTC
-,TRBV27,TRBJ1-4,-,CASSLEGVTNEKLFF,TGTGCCAGCAGTTTAGAGGGGGTAACTAATGAAAAACTGTTTTTT
TRBD1,TRBV7-9,TRBJ1-1,-,CASRSTRQGNTEAFF,TGTGCCAGCAGAAGCACTAGACAGGGGAACACTGAAGCTTTCTTT
TRBD1,TRBV5-4,TRBJ2-5,-,CASSIGTALETQYF,TGTGCCAGCAGTATCGGGACAGCTTTGGAGACCCAGTACTTC
-,TRBV7-9,TRBJ2-7,once,CASSFGDSGEQYF,TGTGCCAGCAGCTTCGGAGATTCGGGAGAGCAGTACTTC
TRBD1,TRBV6-1,TRBJ2-3,-,CASSEQGAPDTQYF,TGTGCCAGCAGTGAACAGGGGGCCCCAGATACGCAGTATTTT
-,TRBV7-9,TRBJ2-2,-,CASSPRQLTGELFF,TGTGCCAGCAGCCCCAGACAGCTAACCGGGGAGCTGTTTTTT
-,TRBV6-4,TRBJ1-1,-,CASSLEGNTEAFF,TGTGCCAGCAGTTTGGAGGGGAACACTGAAGCTTTCTTT
TRBD1,TRBV7-6,TRBJ2-7,-,CASSLAQGARYEQYF,TGTGCCAGCAGCTTAGCGCAGGGGGCGCGTTACGAGCAGTACTTC
-,TRBV7-3,TRBJ2-7,few,CASSSNQGYEQYF,TGTGCCAGCAGCTCAAATCAGGGCTACGAGCAGTACTTC
-,TRBV9,TRBJ1-1,-,CASSVGGMNTEAFF,TGTGCCAGCAGCGTAGGAGGGATGAACACTGAAGCTTTCTTT
TRBD2,TRBV4-1,TRBJ2-2,-,CASSHPTLAANTGELFF,TGCGCCAGCAGCCACCCAACCCTAGCGGCAAACACCGGGGAGCTGTTTTTT
TRBD2,TRBV10-1,TRBJ2-5,few,CATSPRTSGKWETQYF,TGCGCCACCAGCCCCCGGACTAGCGGGAAGTGGGAGACCCAGTACTTC
TRBD1,TRBV9,TRBJ1-2,few,CASSYRDREDGYTF,TGTGCCAGCTCCTACCGGGACAGGGAGGATGGCTACACCTTC
-,TRBV2,TRBJ1-2,-,CASSGGTIYGYTF,TGTGCCAGCAGTGGGGGCACCATCTATGGCTACACCTTC
TRBD1,TRBV27,TRBJ2-3,-,CASSLSGQGDTQYF,TGTGCCAGCAGTTTATCAGGACAGGGGGATACGCAGTATTTT
-,TRBV19,TRBJ2-7,-,CASSIQGSYYEQYF,TGTGCCAGTAGTATACAGGGTAGTTACTACGAGCAGTACTTC
-,TRBV11-2,TRBJ2-7,-,CASSLSGPQYF,TGTGCCAGCAGCCTGAGCGGCCCGCAGTACTTC
TRBD1,TRBV19,TRBJ2-7,-,CASSLTGVGNEQYF,TGTGCCAGTAGCCTGACAGGGGTAGGAAACGAGCAGTACTTC
TRBD2,TRBV19,TRBJ2-7,-,CASSMGGSTYEQYF,TGTGCCAGTAGTATGGGGGGGTCAACCTACGAGCAGTACTTC
TRBD1,TRBV7-8,TRBJ1-2,-,CASLGQGNYGYTF,TGTGCCAGCTTGGGACAGGGTAACTATGGCTACACCTTC
TRBD2,TRBV28,TRBJ2-5,-,CASSPSIAGGDF,TGTGCCAGCAGTCCCTCTATAGCGGGGGGAGACTTC
TRBD1,TRBV6-5,TRBJ1-1,-,CASRLKDRLNTEAFF,TGTGCCAGCAGGTTGAAGGACAGGCTGAACACTGAAGCTTTCTTT
-,TRBV7-2,TRBJ1-1,-,CASSLGPPGGNTEAFF,TGTGCCAGCAGCTTAGGTCCCCCGGGAGGGAACACTGAAGCTTTCTTT
-,TRBV28,TRBJ1-5,-,CASSFRKVGQYSNQPQHF,TGTGCCAGCAGTTTCCGAAAGGTGGGACAATATAGCAATCAGCCCCAGCATTTT
TRBD1,TRBV19,TRBJ1-4,few,CASSSDRGNEKLFF,TGTGCCAGTTCATCGGACAGGGGTAATGAAAAACTGTTTTTT
TRBD1,TRBV30,TRBJ1-4,-,CAWSQGATNEKLFF,TGTGCCTGGAGTCAGGGGGCCACTAATGAAAAACTGTTTTTT
TRBD1,TRBV6-1,TRBJ1-5,-,CASNSGTGGNQPQHF,TGTGCCAGCAACTCAGGGACAGGGGGCAATCAGCCCCAGCATTTT